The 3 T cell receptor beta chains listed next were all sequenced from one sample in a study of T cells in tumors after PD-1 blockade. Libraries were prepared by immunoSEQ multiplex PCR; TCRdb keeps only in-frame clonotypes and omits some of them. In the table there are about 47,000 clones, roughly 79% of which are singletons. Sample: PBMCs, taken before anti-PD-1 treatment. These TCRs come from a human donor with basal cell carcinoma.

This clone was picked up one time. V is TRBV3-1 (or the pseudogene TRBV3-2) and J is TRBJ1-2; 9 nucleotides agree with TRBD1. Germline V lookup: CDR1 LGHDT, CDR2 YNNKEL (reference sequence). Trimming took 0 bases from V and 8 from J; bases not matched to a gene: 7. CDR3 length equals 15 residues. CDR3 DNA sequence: TGTGCCAGCAGCCAAGAAGAAGGGACAGGGCGCGGCTACACCTTC. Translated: CASSQEEGTGRGYTF.

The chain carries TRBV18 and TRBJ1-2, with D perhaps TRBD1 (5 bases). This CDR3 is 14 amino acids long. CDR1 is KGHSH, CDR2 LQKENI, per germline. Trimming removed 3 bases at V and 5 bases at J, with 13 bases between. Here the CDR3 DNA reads TGTGCCAGCTCACCGGCGGGGGACCCATATGGCTACACCTTC. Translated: CASSPAGDPYGYTF.

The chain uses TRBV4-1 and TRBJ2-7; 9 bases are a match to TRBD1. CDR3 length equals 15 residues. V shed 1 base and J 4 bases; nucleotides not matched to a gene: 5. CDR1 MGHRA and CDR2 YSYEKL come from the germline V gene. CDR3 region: CASSQVAQGAYEQYF. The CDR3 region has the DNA TGCGCCAGCAGCCAAGTTGCACAGGGGGCGTACGAGCAGTACTTC.